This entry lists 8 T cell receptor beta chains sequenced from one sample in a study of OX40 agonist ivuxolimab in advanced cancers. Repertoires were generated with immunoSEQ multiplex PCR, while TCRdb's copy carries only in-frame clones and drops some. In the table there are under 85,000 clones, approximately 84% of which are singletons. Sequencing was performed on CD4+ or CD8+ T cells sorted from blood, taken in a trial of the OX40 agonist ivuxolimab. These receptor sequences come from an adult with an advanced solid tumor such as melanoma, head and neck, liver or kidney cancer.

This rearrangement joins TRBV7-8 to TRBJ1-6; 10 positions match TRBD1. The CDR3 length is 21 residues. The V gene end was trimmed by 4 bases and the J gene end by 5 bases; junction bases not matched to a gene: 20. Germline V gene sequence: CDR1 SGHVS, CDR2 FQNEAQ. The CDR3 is CASSYIRAGTGATKDNSPLHF. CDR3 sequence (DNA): TGTGCCAGCAGCTATATTAGGGCCGGGACAGGGGCCACAAAAGATAATTCACCCCTCCACTTT.

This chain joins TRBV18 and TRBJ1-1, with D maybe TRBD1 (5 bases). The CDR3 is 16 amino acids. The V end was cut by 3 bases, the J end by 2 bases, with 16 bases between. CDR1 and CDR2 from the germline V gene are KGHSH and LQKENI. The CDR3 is CASSPKGAGINTEAFF. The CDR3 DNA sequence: TGTGCCAGCTCACCTAAAGGCGCAGGGATAAACACTGAAGCTTTCTTT.

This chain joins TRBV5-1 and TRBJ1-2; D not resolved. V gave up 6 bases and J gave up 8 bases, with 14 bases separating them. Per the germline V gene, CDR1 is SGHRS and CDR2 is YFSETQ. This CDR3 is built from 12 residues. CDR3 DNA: TGCGCCAGCACCTCATCGGCTCAAGGCTACACCTTC. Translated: CASTSSAQGYTF.

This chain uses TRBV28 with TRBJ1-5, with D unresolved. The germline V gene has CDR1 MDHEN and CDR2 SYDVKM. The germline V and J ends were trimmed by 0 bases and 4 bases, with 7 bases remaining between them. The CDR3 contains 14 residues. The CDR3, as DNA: TGTGCCAGCAGTTTATGGGACGGGAATCAGCCCCAGCATTTT. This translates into CASSLWDGNQPQHF.

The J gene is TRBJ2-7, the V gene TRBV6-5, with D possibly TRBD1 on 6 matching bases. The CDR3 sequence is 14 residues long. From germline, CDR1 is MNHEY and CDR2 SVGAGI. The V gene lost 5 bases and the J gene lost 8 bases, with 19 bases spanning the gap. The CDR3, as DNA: TGTGCCAGCAGTGCCACGGCCACAGGGATGAAGCAGTACTTC. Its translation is CASSATATGMKQYF.

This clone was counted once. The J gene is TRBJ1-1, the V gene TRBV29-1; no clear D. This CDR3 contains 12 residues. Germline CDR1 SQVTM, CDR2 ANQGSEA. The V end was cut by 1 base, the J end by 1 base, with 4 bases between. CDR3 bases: TGCAGCGTTGAAGTATGGAACACTGAAGCTTTCTTT. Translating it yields CSVEVWNTEAFF. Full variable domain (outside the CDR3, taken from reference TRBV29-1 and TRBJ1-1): SAVISQKPSRDICQRGTSLTIQCQVDSQVTMMFWYRQQPGQSLTLIATANQGSEATYESGFVIDKFPISRPNLTFSTLTVSNMSPEDSSIYLCSVEVWNTEAFFGQGTRLTVV.

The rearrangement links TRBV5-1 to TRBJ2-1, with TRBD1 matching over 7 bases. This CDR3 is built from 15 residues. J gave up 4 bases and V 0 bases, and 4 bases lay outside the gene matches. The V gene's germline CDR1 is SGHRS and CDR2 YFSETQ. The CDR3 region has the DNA TGCGCCAGCAGCTTGGAGGCAGGGGGATACAATGAGCAGTTCTTC. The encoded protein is CASSLEAGGYNEQFF. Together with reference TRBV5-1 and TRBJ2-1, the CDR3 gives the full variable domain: KAGVTQTPRYLIKTRGQQVTLSCSPISGHRSVSWYQQTPGQGLQFLFEYFSETQRNKGNFPGRFSGRQFSNSRSEMNVSTLELGDSALYLCASSLEAGGYNEQFFGPGTRLTVL.

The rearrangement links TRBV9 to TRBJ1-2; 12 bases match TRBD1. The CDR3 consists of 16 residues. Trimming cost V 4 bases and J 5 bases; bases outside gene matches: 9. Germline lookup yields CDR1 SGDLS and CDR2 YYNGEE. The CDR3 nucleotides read TGTGCCAGCAGCCCCCGGGACAGGGGGCTAATTTATGGCTACACCTTC. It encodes CASSPRDRGLIYGYTF. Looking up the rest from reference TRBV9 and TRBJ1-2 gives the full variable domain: DSGVTQTPKHLITATGQRVTLRCSPRSGDLSVYWYQQSLDQGLQFLIQYYNGEERAKGNILERFSAQQFPDLHSELNLSSLELGDSALYFCASSPRDRGLIYGYTFGSGTRLTVV.